This T cell receptor beta chain was recovered during a study of blood T cells in healthy people across ages. Together with a sample-barcoded 5' primer, a J-beta primer mix was included in a second PCR lasting about 7 to 11 cycles. MiXCR was run by TCRdb on the 5' RACE reads, yielding one entry per CDR3 protein. Among 650,000 to 800,000 distinct CDR3 sequences listed, 40% to 50% were seen once. Ten milliliters of peripheral blood were drawn from each donor. V dropped 4 bases and J dropped 11; count of bases not matched to a gene: 17. This CDR3 comprises 16 residues. The germline V gene encodes CDR1 MGHDK and CDR2 SYGVNS.

J is TRBJ2-5 and V is TRBV25-1, with 9 bases matching TRBD2. Sequenced material: blood. This TCR derives from a man in his 60s in good health. The CDR3 protein is CASSGPSGTIYNEQYF. CDR3 nucleotides: TGTGCCAGCAGTGGGCCTAGCGGGACTATCTACAATGAGCAGTACTTC.